A single sample is the source of the 2 T cell receptor beta chains below, sequenced in a study of early T cells in non-severe SARS-CoV-2 infection. Using its own MiXCR run on the 5' RACE reads, TCRdb lists one record per CDR3 protein. The repertoire holds 60,000 to 90,000 distinct CDR3 sequences, with around 17% as singletons. The sequenced sample was whole blood. The origin of the receptors is an adult who was a healthcare worker with PCR-confirmed SARS-CoV-2 infection or an uninfected control (not recorded which).

This clonotype has just a few counts. The chain joins TRBV2 to TRBJ2-1; D unclear. This CDR3 contains 12 residues. Trimming took off 7 bases at V and 5 bases at J, with 9 bases between the two ends. CDR1 and CDR2 (germline): SNHLY, FYNNEI. CDR3 in amino acids: CASTPRNNEQFF. The DNA for the CDR3 is TGTGCCAGCACCCCGAGAAACAATGAGCAGTTCTTC.

This clonotype was seen a few times. The gene calls are TRBV12-3 or TRBV12-4 and TRBJ1-1; no clear D. Trimming removed 2 bases from V and 2 bases from J, with 9 bases in between. This CDR3 spans 14 amino acids. The DNA of the CDR3 is TGTGCCAGCAGTTTATGGGCGGATAACACTGAAGCTTTCTTT. This translates into CASSLWADNTEAFF.